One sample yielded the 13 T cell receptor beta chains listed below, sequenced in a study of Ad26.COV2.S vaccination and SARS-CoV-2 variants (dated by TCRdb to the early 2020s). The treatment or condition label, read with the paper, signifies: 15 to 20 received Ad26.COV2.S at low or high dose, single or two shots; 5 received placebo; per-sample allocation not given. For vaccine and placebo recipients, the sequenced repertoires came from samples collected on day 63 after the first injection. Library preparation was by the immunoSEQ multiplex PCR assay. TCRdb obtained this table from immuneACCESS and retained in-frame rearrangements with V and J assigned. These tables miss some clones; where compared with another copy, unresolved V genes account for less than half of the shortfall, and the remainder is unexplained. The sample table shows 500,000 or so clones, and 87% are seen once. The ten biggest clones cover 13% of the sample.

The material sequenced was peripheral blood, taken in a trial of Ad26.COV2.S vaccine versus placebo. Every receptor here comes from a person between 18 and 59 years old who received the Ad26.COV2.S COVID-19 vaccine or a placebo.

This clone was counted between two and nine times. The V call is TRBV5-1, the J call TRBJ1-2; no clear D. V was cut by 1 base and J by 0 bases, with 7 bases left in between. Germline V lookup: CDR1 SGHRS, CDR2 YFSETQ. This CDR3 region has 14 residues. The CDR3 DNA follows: TGCGCCAGCAGCTTGATGGCTTCTAACTATGGCTACACCTTC. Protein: CASSLMASNYGYTF.

Written as DNA, the CDR3 is TGTGCCAGCAGCTTAGATCGGGGGGACGAGCAGTACTTC. It codes for CASSLDRGDEQYF. The rearrangement links TRBV11-2 to TRBJ2-7; 7 nucleotides match TRBD2. V was pared by 0 bases and J by 5 bases, with 1 base of the junction left unmatched. The CDR3 loop spans 13 amino acids. Germline V gene data show CDR1 as SGHAT and CDR2 as FQNNGV.

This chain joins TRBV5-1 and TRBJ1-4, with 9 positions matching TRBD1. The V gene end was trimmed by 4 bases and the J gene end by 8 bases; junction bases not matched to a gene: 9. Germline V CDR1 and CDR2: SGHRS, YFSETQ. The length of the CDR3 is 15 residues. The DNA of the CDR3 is TGCGCCAGCAGCCGAACCGGGACAGGGAGCGAAAAACTGTTTTTT. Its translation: CASSRTGTGSEKLFF.

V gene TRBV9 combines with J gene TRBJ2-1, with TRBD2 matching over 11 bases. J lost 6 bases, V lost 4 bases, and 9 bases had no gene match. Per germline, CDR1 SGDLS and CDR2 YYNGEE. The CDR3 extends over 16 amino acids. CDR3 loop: CASSPLAGGPVNEQFF. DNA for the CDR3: TGTGCCAGCAGCCCTTTAGCGGGAGGGCCGGTCAATGAGCAGTTCTTC.

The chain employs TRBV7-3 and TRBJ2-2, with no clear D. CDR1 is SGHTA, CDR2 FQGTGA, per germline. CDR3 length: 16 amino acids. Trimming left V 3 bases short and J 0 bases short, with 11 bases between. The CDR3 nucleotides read TGTGCCAGCAGCTTGGTTTCAACGGCGAACACCGGGGAGCTGTTTTTT. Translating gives CASSLVSTANTGELFF.

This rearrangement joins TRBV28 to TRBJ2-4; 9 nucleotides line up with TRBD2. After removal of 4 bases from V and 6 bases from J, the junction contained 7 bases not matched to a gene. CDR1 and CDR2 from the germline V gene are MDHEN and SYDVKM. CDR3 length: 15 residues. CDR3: CASSSPGLALNIQYF. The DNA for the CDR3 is TGTGCCAGCAGTTCGCCCGGACTAGCGCTAAACATTCAGTACTTC.

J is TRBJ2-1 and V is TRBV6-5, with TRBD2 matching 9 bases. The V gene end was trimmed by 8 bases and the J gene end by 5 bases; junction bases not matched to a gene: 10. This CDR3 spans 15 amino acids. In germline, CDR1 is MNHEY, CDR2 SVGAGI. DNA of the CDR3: TGTGCCAGCCCCTTTGCGGGAGGGGCCCACAATGAGCAGTTCTTC. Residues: CASPFAGGAHNEQFF.

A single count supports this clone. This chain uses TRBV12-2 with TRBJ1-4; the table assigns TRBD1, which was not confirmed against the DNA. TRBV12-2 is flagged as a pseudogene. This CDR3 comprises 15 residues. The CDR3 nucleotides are TGTGCAAGTCGCTTTGCAGGGCCCACTAATGAAAAACTGTTTTTT. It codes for CASRFAGPTNEKLFF.

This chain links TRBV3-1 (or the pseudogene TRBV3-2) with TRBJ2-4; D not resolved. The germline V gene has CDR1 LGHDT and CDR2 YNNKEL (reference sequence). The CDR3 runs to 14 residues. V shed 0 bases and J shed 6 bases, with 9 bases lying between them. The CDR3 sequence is CASSQDLIANIQYF. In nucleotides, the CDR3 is TGTGCCAGCAGCCAAGATCTTATTGCAAACATTCAGTACTTC.

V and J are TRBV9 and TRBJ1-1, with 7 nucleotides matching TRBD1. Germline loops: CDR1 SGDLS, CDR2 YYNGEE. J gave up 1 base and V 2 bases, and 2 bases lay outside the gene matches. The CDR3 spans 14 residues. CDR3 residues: CASSVQGGNTEAFF. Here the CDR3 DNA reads TGTGCCAGCAGCGTCCAGGGGGGGAACACTGAAGCTTTCTTT. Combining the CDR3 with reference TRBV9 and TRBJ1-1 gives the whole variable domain DSGVTQTPKHLITATGQRVTLRCSPRSGDLSVYWYQQSLDQGLQFLIQYYNGEERAKGNILERFSAQQFPDLHSELNLSSLELGDSALYFCASSVQGGNTEAFFGQGTRLTVV.

The CDR3: CASSKEKGPQSEDTQYF. The CDR3 DNA is TGTGCCAGCAGCAAAGAAAAGGGACCCCAATCGGAGGATACGCAGTATTTT. The chain couples TRBV21-1 to TRBJ2-3. TRBV21-1 is reported as a pseudogene. The CDR3 is made up of 17 amino acids.

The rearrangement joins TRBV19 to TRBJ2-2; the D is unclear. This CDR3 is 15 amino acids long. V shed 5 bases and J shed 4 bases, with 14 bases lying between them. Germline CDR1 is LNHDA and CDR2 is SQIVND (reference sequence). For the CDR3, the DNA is TGTGCCAGTAGTCCCTCGGCCCGAACCACCGGGGAGCTGTTTTTT. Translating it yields CASSPSARTTGELFF.

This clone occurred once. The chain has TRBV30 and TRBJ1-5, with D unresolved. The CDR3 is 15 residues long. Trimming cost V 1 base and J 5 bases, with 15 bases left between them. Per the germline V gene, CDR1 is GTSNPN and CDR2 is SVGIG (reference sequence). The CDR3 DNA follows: TGTGCCTGGAGTGCGGGAGAAAAGTGGTATCAGCCCCAGCATTTT. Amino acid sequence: CAWSAGEKWYQPQHF. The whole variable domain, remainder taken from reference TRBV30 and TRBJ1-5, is SQTIHQWPATLVQPVGSPLSLECTVEGTSNPNLYWYRQAAGRGLQLLFYSVGIGQISSEVPQNLSASRPQDRQFILSSKKLLLSDSGFYLCAWSAGEKWYQPQHFGDGTRLSIL.